This passage covers 21 T cell receptor beta chains from one sample sequenced in a study of response to subunit inactivated influenza vaccine. TCRdb reanalysed the RT-PCR reads using MiXCR and keeps one entry per CDR3 protein. The sample yields roughly 700,000 distinct CDR3 sequences, over 11% seen once. The sample in question was PBMCs from blood, obtained around two weeks before vaccination. Source of these receptors: a man in his fifties or sixties who received an inactivated influenza vaccine.

This clonotype was observed a few times. The chain has TRBV20-1 and TRBJ2-1; D unclear. Looked up from germline, CDR1 is DFQATT and CDR2 is SNEGSKA (reference sequence). Trimming took 0 bases from V and 9 from J, leaving 9 bases between them. The CDR3 consists of 12 residues. The CDR3 loop is CSARDVLIEQFF. The CDR3 region has the DNA TGCAGTGCTAGAGACGTACTGATTGAGCAGTTCTTC.

About this clonotype itself: Relative to the germline gene, one junction end is altered; a read error may explain this. This chain links TRBV20-1 with TRBJ2-1; D unclear. The CDR3 extends over 8 amino acids. Germline loops: CDR1 DFQATT, CDR2 SNEGSKA (reference sequence). The CDR3 DNA sequence: TGCAGTGCTAGAGAGGACGGCTTC. Protein sequence: CSAREDGF.

The rearrangement uses TRBV12-3 or TRBV12-4 and TRBJ1-5; D possibly corresponds to TRBD1 (5 bases). The V end was cut by 7 bases, the J end by 1 base, with 11 bases between. The CDR3 has 14 amino acids. The CDR3 region has the DNA TGTGCCAGCATTGTGGGGGGGAGCAATCAGCCCCAGCATTTT. Translation gives CASIVGGSNQPQHF.

The chain has TRBV7-2 and TRBJ2-3, with a possible D match to TRBD1 (6 bases). Trimming removed 5 bases at V and 1 base at J, with 10 bases between. This CDR3 is 14 amino acids long. Germline values: CDR1 SGHTA, CDR2 FQGNSA. The CDR3 region is CASSTTGGTDTQYF. The CDR3 nucleotides are TGTGCCAGCAGCACGACAGGAGGCACAGATACGCAGTATTTT.

There are many counts of this clonotype. The rearrangement uses TRBV10-3 and TRBJ2-5; 8 bases agree with TRBD1. With 4 bases clipped from V and 5 bases from J, the junction kept 9 bases outside the gene matches. CDR3 length: 15 residues. CDR1 is ENHRY and CDR2 is SYGVKD in the germline V gene. The CDR3 bases are TGTGCCATCAGTGCGACAGGGGTCATCGGCGAGACCCAGTACTTC. As protein: CAISATGVIGETQYF.

This clonotype has a count of ten or more. The chain has TRBV19 and TRBJ1-5; D not resolved. From germline, CDR1 is LNHDA and CDR2 SQIVND (reference sequence). Trimming took 3 bases from V and 7 from J, leaving 7 bases between them. The length of the CDR3 is 12 residues. CDR3 sequence (DNA): TGTGCCAGTAGTATGGGTCTACAGCCCCAGCATTTT. Translation: CASSMGLQPQHF.

The chain recombines TRBV12-3 or TRBV12-4 with TRBJ1-2; D uncertain. This CDR3 has 14 amino acids. V lost 6 bases and J lost 5, with 16 bases in between. Here the CDR3 DNA reads TGTGCCAGCAGGGTTCGGGGTATGGGGTATGGCTACACCTTC. This translates into CASRVRGMGYGYTF.

This clonotype has a handful of counts. The V and J genes are TRBV6-6 and TRBJ2-2; D uncertain. The V end was cut by 6 bases, the J end by 8 bases, with 10 bases between. Germline CDR1 is MNHNY and CDR2 is SVGAGI (reference sequence). There are 12 residues in the CDR3. The CDR3 region has the DNA TGTGCCAGCAGCCCTTTCGGTGGGGAGCTGTTTTTT. Its protein is CASSPFGGELFF.

In its sample, this clonotype was seen many times. This rearrangement joins TRBV30 to TRBJ2-1; 9 bases fit TRBD1. The CDR3 extends over 13 amino acids. The germline CDR1 and CDR2 sequences are GTSNPN and SVGIG (reference sequence). Germline trimming cut 5 bases from V and 3 bases from J; bases unmatched to any gene: 2. The DNA of the CDR3 is TGTGCCTGGGAGGGACAGGGCTACAATGAGCAGTTCTTC. Protein product: CAWEGQGYNEQFF.

The chain employs TRBV10-3 and TRBJ2-1, with D possibly matching TRBD2 (6 bases). The CDR3 is 16 amino acids. Trimming cost V 0 bases and J 5 bases, with 14 bases left between them. Germline V lookup: CDR1 ENHRY, CDR2 SYGVKD. Here the CDR3 reads CAISESGASVNNEQFF. The CDR3 DNA reads as TGTGCCATCAGTGAGTCTGGTGCTAGCGTGAACAATGAGCAGTTCTTC.

The gene calls are TRBV2 and TRBJ2-5, with D unclear. The CDR3 length is 13 residues. Trimming removed 4 bases at V and 2 bases at J, with 8 bases between. Germline assignment: CDR1 SNHLY and CDR2 FYNNEI. The chain's CDR3 is CASSVERQETQYF. The CDR3 DNA follows: TGTGCCAGCAGTGTGGAACGACAAGAGACCCAGTACTTC.

This clonotype was counted between two and nine times. DNA of the CDR3: TGTGCCATCAGTGAGTCGGGACAGGGAACCTACGAGCAGTACTTC. Translation: CAISESGQGTYEQYF. This sequence joins TRBV10-3 and TRBJ2-7, with 9 bases fitting TRBD1. The CDR3 consists of 15 residues. Germline lookup yields CDR1 ENHRY and CDR2 SYGVKD. V was clipped by 0 bases and J by 2 bases; unmatched bases: 2.

This clonotype was observed a few times. J is TRBJ1-2 and V is TRBV7-2; 7 bases are a match to TRBD1. CDR3 length: 14 residues. The V and J ends lost 0 bases and 5 bases, in that order; junction bases with no gene match: 3. The germline V gene encodes CDR1 SGHTA and CDR2 FQGNSA. The CDR3 reads CASSLAAGQYGYTF. CDR3 DNA: TGTGCCAGCAGCTTAGCTGCGGGACAGTATGGCTACACCTTC.

The V gene is TRBV15, the J gene TRBJ2-7, with 7 bases that match TRBD1. The CDR3 is 13 amino acids. V shed 3 bases, J shed 6 bases, and the junction held 5 bases outside the gene matches. Germline V gene sequence: CDR1 LNHNV, CDR2 YYDKDF (reference sequence). The CDR3 sequence is CATSRRQGREQYF. As DNA, the CDR3 is TGTGCCACCAGCAGGAGACAGGGTCGCGAGCAGTACTTC.

About this clonotype itself: A much larger clone differs by one base, so this may be a read error. The chain joins TRBV4-3 to TRBJ2-2, with 11 bases matching TRBD1. CDR1 LGHNA and CDR2 YSLEER come from the germline V gene. The V gene end was trimmed by 6 bases and the J gene end by 2 bases; junction bases not matched to a gene: 5. CDR3 size: 16 residues. CDR3 bases: TGCGCCAGCAGGGTTTGGACAGGGGGCAACACCGGGGAGCTGTTTTTT. This gives the protein CASRVWTGGNTGELFF.

This clonotype was recorded a few times. This rearrangement joins TRBV21-1 to TRBJ1-1; the table's D call of TRBD1 was not tested on the DNA. TRBV21-1 represents a pseudogene. This CDR3 is built from 15 residues. CDR3 bases: TGTGCCAGCAGCAAAGGGTGTCAGGGGAGAACTGAAGCTTTCTTT. It specifies CASSKGCQGRTEAFF.

This clonotype has only a few counts. The rearrangement uses TRBV5-1 and TRBJ1-4; TRBD1 matches 7 bases. The V and J ends lost 3 bases and 8 bases, in that order; junction bases with no gene match: 10. This CDR3 region has 15 residues. Germline V gene data show CDR1 as SGHRS and CDR2 as YFSETQ. The CDR3 region has the DNA TGCGCCAGCAGCTCGTCCGACAGGGTTGGCGAAAAACTGTTTTTT. Encoded protein: CASSSSDRVGEKLFF.

This clonotype was counted ten times or more. This sequence joins TRBV5-1 and TRBJ2-7; D perhaps matches TRBD2 (5 bases). Germline CDR1 reads SGHRS; CDR2 reads YFSETQ. This CDR3 is 17 amino acids long. Between the trimmed V and J ends, which lost 4 bases and 3 bases, there was a span of 23 bases. The CDR3 here is CASSPTVENLSGYEQYF. DNA of the CDR3: TGCGCCAGCAGCCCCACCGTGGAGAACCTCAGCGGCTACGAGCAGTACTTC.

This clonotype was seen more than once but under ten times. The gene calls are TRBV2 and TRBJ2-1; 8 bases are a match to TRBD1. V lost 4 bases and J lost 7; bases outside the gene matches: 6. The CDR3 has 14 residues. The germline V gene encodes CDR1 SNHLY and CDR2 FYNNEI. The CDR3 sequence: CASSVRTGRNEQFF. CDR3 nucleotides: TGTGCCAGCAGTGTAAGGACAGGGCGGAATGAGCAGTTCTTC.

The J gene is TRBJ2-1, the V gene TRBV9; no firm D call. CDR1 and CDR2 (germline): SGDLS, YYNGEE. CDR3 size: 15 residues. V gave up 4 bases and J gave up 3 bases, with 14 bases separating them. CDR3 sequence reads: CASSFSPPFYNEQFF. CDR3 bases: TGTGCCAGCAGCTTCTCGCCCCCCTTCTACAATGAGCAGTTCTTC.

The chain couples TRBV29-1 to TRBJ1-1; no reliable D call. Germline CDR1 reads SQVTM; CDR2 reads ANQGSEA. The V gene lost 7 bases and the J gene lost 1 base, with 13 bases spanning the gap. This CDR3 is built from 13 residues. CDR3 residues: CSANGGGNTEAFF. CDR3 DNA: TGCAGCGCCAACGGCGGAGGGAACACTGAAGCTTTCTTT.